These 5 T cell receptor beta chains came from one sample sequenced in a study of T cells in localized non-small cell lung cancer. Repertoires were generated with immunoSEQ multiplex PCR, while TCRdb's copy carries only in-frame clones and drops some. The sample has 15,000 to 20,000 clones; about 89% are singletons. The specimen comprised peripheral blood, sampled before any cancer treatment. Source of these receptors: a man aged 35 to 69 with stage I lung adenocarcinoma.

This rearrangement joins TRBV5-1 to TRBJ1-5; possibly TRBD1 for D (5 bases). Trimming stripped 4 bases from V and 4 bases from J, with 15 bases between. There are 15 residues in the CDR3. Looked up from germline, CDR1 is SGHRS and CDR2 is YFSETQ. The CDR3 bases are TGCGCCAGCAGCCCAGAGGGTTCAGGGAATCAGCCCCAGCATTTT. Translating gives CASSPEGSGNQPQHF.

The V and J genes are TRBV5-1 and TRBJ2-7; 9 bases fit TRBD1. Trimming at V came to 6 bases and at J to 4 bases, leaving 8 bases not matched to a gene. CDR1 SGHRS and CDR2 YFSETQ come from the germline V gene. This CDR3 comprises 14 residues. In DNA, the CDR3 is TGCGCCAGCATGACGGGACAGGGCGGGTACGAGCAGTACTTC. Translating gives CASMTGQGGYEQYF.

Turning to this clone: At one end, the junction sequence differs from germline, possibly due to a read error. The J gene is TRBJ2-7, the V gene TRBV7-7, with D possibly TRBD2 on 5 matching bases. Germline CDR1 reads SSHAT; CDR2 reads FNYEAQ (reference sequence). CDR3 length equals 14 residues. The chain's CDR3 is CASSLSGPPDEQYF. The CDR3 coding sequence is TGTGCTAGCAGTTTAAGCGGCCCTCCTGACGAGCAGTACTTC.

The chain recombines TRBV2 with TRBJ1-5; 10 bases are shared with TRBD1. J was trimmed by 6 bases and V by 5 bases; bases with no gene match: 4. This CDR3 spans 14 amino acids. The germline gives CDR1 SNHLY, CDR2 FYNNEI. In DNA, the CDR3 is TGTGCCAGCAGTCGACAGGGGGCGGGTCAGCCCCAGCATTTT. Translation gives CASSRQGAGQPQHF.

V gene TRBV15 combines with J gene TRBJ2-7, with D possibly TRBD2 on 5 matching bases. V was pared by 4 bases and J by 5 bases, with 21 bases between. From germline, CDR1 is LNHNV and CDR2 YYDKDF (reference sequence). The CDR3 consists of 16 residues. As DNA, the CDR3 is TGTGCCACCAGCATAGGGCTAGCTCAACCTGATCACGAGCAGTACTTC. Translated: CATSIGLAQPDHEQYF.